A selection of T cell receptor beta chains follows, all from one sample in a study of T-cell memory formation after mild COVID-19. From the 5' RACE reads, TCRdb called clonotypes with MiXCR, one entry per CDR3 protein. The sample contains around 530,000 distinct CDR3 sequences, about 20% of which appear only once. Material for sequencing was PBMCs or a T cell subset sorted from them (not recorded which). Source of these receptors: an adult woman who had mild COVID-19 (a few samples of this study predate the infection). Cell type and time point are not known. The CDR3 runs from the conserved cysteine through the conserved F or W. A D gene is named only where the DNA matches it firmly. The size of a clone is reported for some rows only, either as once, few or many, or as a class for expanded clones.

v_call: TRBV12-3/TRBV12-4
d_call: -
clone_size: -
j_call: TRBJ2-7
cdr3_length: 14
cdr3_aa: CASAPTTSSYEQYF
cdr3_nt: TGTGCCAGCGCCCCTACCACCAGCTCCTACGAGCAGTACTTC

v_call: TRBV5-1
d_call: -
clone_size: -
j_call: TRBJ2-3
cdr3_length: 14
cdr3_aa: CASSSRRDTDTQYF
cdr3_nt: TGCGCCAGCAGCTCCAGGCGGGACACAGATACGCAGTATTTT

v_call: TRBV12-3/TRBV12-4
d_call: -
clone_size: -
j_call: TRBJ2-6
cdr3_length: 13
cdr3_aa: CASSLFGRNVLTF
cdr3_nt: TGTGCCAGCAGTTTATTCGGCAGAAACGTCCTGACTTTC

v_call: TRBV3-1
d_call: -
clone_size: -
j_call: TRBJ1-2
cdr3_length: 14
cdr3_aa: CASSLGQMNYGYTF
cdr3_nt: TGTGCCAGCAGCCTCGGACAGATGAACTATGGCTACACCTTC

v_call: TRBV7-9
d_call: -
clone_size: few
j_call: TRBJ2-1
cdr3_length: 16
cdr3_aa: CASSLAPSLTYNEQFF
cdr3_nt: TGTGCCAGCAGCTTAGCGCCTAGCCTGACCTACAATGAGCAGTTCTTC

v_call: TRBV7-8
d_call: TRBD2
clone_size: many
j_call: TRBJ2-7
cdr3_length: 15
cdr3_aa: CASSLGDGGSYEQYF
cdr3_nt: TGTGCCAGCAGCTTAGGGGACGGGGGGTCCTACGAGCAGTACTTC

v_call: TRBV29-1
d_call: TRBD2
clone_size: -
j_call: TRBJ2-5
cdr3_length: 13
cdr3_aa: CSVGGLALETQYF
cdr3_nt: TGCAGCGTTGGGGGACTAGCTCTAGAGACCCAGTACTTC

v_call: TRBV20-1
d_call: TRBD2
clone_size: -
j_call: TRBJ2-7
cdr3_length: 16
cdr3_aa: CSASGGRDIFPYEQYF
cdr3_nt: TGCAGTGCTAGTGGCGGGAGGGACATCTTTCCCTACGAGCAGTACTTC

v_call: TRBV12-3/TRBV12-4
d_call: -
clone_size: -
j_call: TRBJ1-1
cdr3_length: 13
cdr3_aa: CASSFNSGLEAFF
cdr3_nt: TGTGCCAGCAGTTTTAATTCAGGTTTAGAAGCTTTCTTT

v_call: TRBV29-1
d_call: -
clone_size: few
j_call: TRBJ2-7
cdr3_length: 13
cdr3_aa: CSVNHSPTYEQYF
cdr3_nt: TGCAGCGTTAACCATTCCCCTACCTACGAGCAGTACTTC

v_call: TRBV12-5
d_call: TRBD1
clone_size: few
j_call: TRBJ1-1
cdr3_length: 13
cdr3_aa: CASGTQGGTEAFF
cdr3_nt: TGTGCTAGTGGTACACAGGGGGGCACTGAAGCTTTCTTT

v_call: TRBV7-2
d_call: -
clone_size: few
j_call: TRBJ2-3
cdr3_length: 15
cdr3_aa: CASSFGGPPADTQYF
cdr3_nt: TGTGCCAGCAGCTTTGGGGGACCTCCGGCAGATACGCAGTATTTT

v_call: TRBV5-1
d_call: -
clone_size: few
j_call: TRBJ2-4
cdr3_length: 12
cdr3_aa: CASSLDYNIQYF
cdr3_nt: TGCGCCAGCAGCTTGGACTACAACATTCAGTACTTC

v_call: TRBV11-2
d_call: -
clone_size: -
j_call: TRBJ1-1
cdr3_length: 11
cdr3_aa: CASSLIGGTFF
cdr3_nt: TGTGCCAGCAGCTTAATCGGGGGAACTTTCTTT

v_call: TRBV11-2
d_call: -
clone_size: few
j_call: TRBJ2-7
cdr3_length: 15
cdr3_aa: CASSRWVARSYEQYF
cdr3_nt: TGTGCCAGCAGCCGGTGGGTAGCACGCTCCTACGAGCAGTACTTC

v_call: TRBV2
d_call: -
clone_size: -
j_call: TRBJ2-2
cdr3_length: 13
cdr3_aa: CASRADSTGELFF
cdr3_nt: TGTGCCAGCAGGGCAGATTCCACCGGGGAGCTGTTTTTT

v_call: TRBV5-1
d_call: -
clone_size: few
j_call: TRBJ2-5
cdr3_length: 15
cdr3_aa: CASSWRTLGRETQYF
cdr3_nt: TGCGCCAGCAGCTGGAGGACCTTGGGGCGGGAGACCCAGTACTTC

v_call: TRBV5-1
d_call: -
clone_size: -
j_call: TRBJ2-2
cdr3_length: 15
cdr3_aa: CASSLTTGGTGELFF
cdr3_nt: TGCGCCAGCAGCTTGACGACAGGAGGCACCGGGGAGCTGTTTTTT

v_call: TRBV7-2
d_call: TRBD2
clone_size: -
j_call: TRBJ2-1
cdr3_length: 15
cdr3_aa: CASSLRAGGGDEQFF
cdr3_nt: TGTGCCAGCAGCTTAAGGGCGGGAGGGGGCGATGAGCAGTTCTTC

v_call: TRBV29-1
d_call: -
clone_size: -
j_call: TRBJ2-5
cdr3_length: 12
cdr3_aa: CSVDGESETQYF
cdr3_nt: TGCAGCGTTGACGGGGAATCGGAGACCCAGTACTTC

v_call: TRBV7-2
d_call: -
clone_size: -
j_call: TRBJ2-2
cdr3_length: 14
cdr3_aa: CASSPGQSTGELFF
cdr3_nt: TGTGCCAGCAGCCCCGGACAGAGCACCGGGGAGCTGTTTTTT

v_call: TRBV7-2
d_call: -
clone_size: few
j_call: TRBJ1-5
cdr3_length: 14
cdr3_aa: CASRSGDSNQPQHF
cdr3_nt: TGTGCCAGCAGGTCAGGGGATAGCAATCAGCCCCAGCATTTT

v_call: TRBV9
d_call: TRBD1
clone_size: few
j_call: TRBJ2-2
cdr3_length: 18
cdr3_aa: CASRSTGTGGKGTGELFF
cdr3_nt: TGTGCCAGTCGCTCAACCGGGACAGGGGGCAAGGGCACCGGGGAGCTGTTTTTT

v_call: TRBV20-1
d_call: TRBD2
clone_size: few
j_call: TRBJ2-1
cdr3_length: 15
cdr3_aa: CSADYGLAGKNEQFF
cdr3_nt: TGCAGTGCAGACTATGGACTAGCGGGGAAGAATGAGCAGTTCTTC

v_call: TRBV12-3/TRBV12-4
d_call: -
clone_size: -
j_call: TRBJ2-2
cdr3_length: 16
cdr3_aa: CASSLDPLKRTGELFF
cdr3_nt: TGTGCCAGCAGTTTAGACCCACTAAAAAGAACCGGGGAGCTGTTTTTT

v_call: TRBV3-2
d_call: -
clone_size: few
j_call: TRBJ2-7
cdr3_length: 15
cdr3_aa: CASREGQDRSYEQYF
cdr3_nt: TGTGCCAGCAGGGAGGGACAAGATAGATCCTACGAGCAGTACTTC

v_call: TRBV12-3/TRBV12-4
d_call: -
clone_size: few
j_call: TRBJ2-2
cdr3_length: 14
cdr3_aa: CASSSQLATGELFF
cdr3_nt: TGTGCCAGCAGTTCTCAACTGGCCACCGGGGAGCTGTTTTTT

v_call: TRBV6-5
d_call: -
clone_size: few
j_call: TRBJ1-1
cdr3_length: 13
cdr3_aa: CASSYVQNTEAFF
cdr3_nt: TGTGCCAGCAGTTACGTGCAGAACACTGAAGCTTTCTTT

v_call: TRBV7-2
d_call: TRBD1
clone_size: once
j_call: TRBJ1-5
cdr3_length: 15
cdr3_aa: CASSSRTGVNQPQHF
cdr3_nt: TGTGCCAGCAGCTCCAGGACAGGGGTTAATCAGCCCCAGCATTTT

v_call: TRBV5-1
d_call: -
clone_size: -
j_call: TRBJ2-1
cdr3_length: 15
cdr3_aa: CASSRDGDSYNEQFF
cdr3_nt: TGCGCCAGCAGCCGGGACGGAGACTCCTACAATGAGCAGTTCTTC

v_call: TRBV5-5
d_call: -
clone_size: few
j_call: TRBJ2-1
cdr3_length: 16
cdr3_aa: CASSAQSGSSYNEQFF
cdr3_nt: TGTGCCAGCAGCGCGCAGTCCGGGAGCTCCTACAATGAGCAGTTCTTC

v_call: TRBV9
d_call: TRBD2
clone_size: -
j_call: TRBJ2-1
cdr3_length: 16
cdr3_aa: CASSEMAGEIYNEQFF
cdr3_nt: TGTGCCAGCAGCGAGATGGCGGGAGAAATCTACAATGAGCAGTTCTTC

v_call: TRBV15
d_call: -
clone_size: -
j_call: TRBJ1-4
cdr3_length: 16
cdr3_aa: CATSRDLAATNEKLFF
cdr3_nt: TGTGCCACCAGCAGAGATCTTGCTGCAACTAATGAAAAACTGTTTTTT

v_call: TRBV5-6
d_call: TRBD1
clone_size: -
j_call: TRBJ1-1
cdr3_length: 15
cdr3_aa: CASSSGQGRGTEAFF
cdr3_nt: TGTGCCAGCAGCTCTGGACAGGGCCGGGGGACTGAAGCTTTCTTT

v_call: TRBV5-6
d_call: -
clone_size: few
j_call: TRBJ2-7
cdr3_length: 15
cdr3_aa: CASSLRVRANYEQYF
cdr3_nt: TGTGCCAGCAGCTTGAGGGTTAGAGCAAACTACGAGCAGTACTTC

v_call: TRBV5-1
d_call: -
clone_size: many
j_call: TRBJ2-1
cdr3_length: 15
cdr3_aa: CASSFEADSYNEQFF
cdr3_nt: TGCGCCAGCAGCTTTGAGGCAGACTCCTACAATGAGCAGTTCTTC

v_call: TRBV5-1
d_call: -
clone_size: many
j_call: TRBJ2-5
cdr3_length: 13
cdr3_aa: CASSLVPLETQYF
cdr3_nt: TGCGCCAGCAGCTTGGTTCCCCTGGAGACCCAGTACTTC

v_call: TRBV29-1
d_call: TRBD1
clone_size: few
j_call: TRBJ2-6
cdr3_length: 15
cdr3_aa: CSIGQGAPGANVLTF
cdr3_nt: TGCAGCATTGGACAGGGAGCGCCTGGGGCCAACGTCCTGACTTTC

v_call: TRBV20-1
d_call: -
clone_size: -
j_call: TRBJ2-7
cdr3_length: 12
cdr3_aa: CSASSWNYEQYF
cdr3_nt: TGCAGTGCTAGTTCGTGGAACTACGAGCAGTACTTC

v_call: TRBV7-3
d_call: -
clone_size: few
j_call: TRBJ2-2
cdr3_length: 14
cdr3_aa: CASSLGSNSGELFF
cdr3_nt: TGTGCCAGCAGCTTAGGGTCAAATAGCGGGGAGCTGTTTTTT

v_call: TRBV12-3/TRBV12-4
d_call: -
clone_size: -
j_call: TRBJ1-6
cdr3_length: 14
cdr3_aa: CASSLTGWDSPLHF
cdr3_nt: TGTGCCAGCAGTTTAACAGGGTGGGATTCACCCCTCCACTTT

v_call: TRBV7-2
d_call: TRBD2
clone_size: -
j_call: TRBJ2-1
cdr3_length: 20
cdr3_aa: CASSSDSGLAGIGGNHEQFF
cdr3_nt: TGTGCCAGCAGCTCCGACAGTGGACTAGCGGGGATCGGTGGTAACCATGAGCAGTTCTTC

v_call: TRBV5-1
d_call: -
clone_size: -
j_call: TRBJ2-1
cdr3_length: 13
cdr3_aa: CASSGTGFNEQFF
cdr3_nt: TGCGCCAGCAGCGGGACTGGCTTTAATGAGCAGTTCTTC

v_call: TRBV5-1
d_call: TRBD2
clone_size: -
j_call: TRBJ2-3
cdr3_length: 15
cdr3_aa: CASSTRGGPTDTQYF
cdr3_nt: TGCGCCAGCAGCACCCGGGGGGGTCCCACAGATACGCAGTATTTT

v_call: TRBV9
d_call: TRBD2
clone_size: -
j_call: TRBJ2-2
cdr3_length: 17
cdr3_aa: CASSGGLAPSNTGELFF
cdr3_nt: TGTGCCAGCAGCGGAGGACTAGCGCCCTCGAACACCGGGGAGCTGTTTTTT

v_call: TRBV27
d_call: TRBD2
clone_size: -
j_call: TRBJ2-7
cdr3_length: 15
cdr3_aa: CASSLGVAGMGEQYF
cdr3_nt: TGTGCCAGCAGTTTAGGCGTAGCGGGGATGGGCGAGCAGTACTTC

v_call: TRBV10-3
d_call: TRBD1
clone_size: -
j_call: TRBJ2-2
cdr3_length: 16
cdr3_aa: CAISDRGRTNTGELFF
cdr3_nt: TGTGCCATCAGTGACAGGGGGCGAACGAACACCGGGGAGCTGTTTTTT

v_call: TRBV4-2
d_call: TRBD2
clone_size: -
j_call: TRBJ2-3
cdr3_length: 18
cdr3_aa: CASSQDSSGRGSTDTQYF
cdr3_nt: TGTGCCAGCAGCCAGGATTCGTCCGGGCGGGGGAGCACAGATACGCAGTATTTT

v_call: TRBV29-1
d_call: -
clone_size: few
j_call: TRBJ2-2
cdr3_length: 14
cdr3_aa: CSVDRGSYTGELFF
cdr3_nt: TGCAGCGTTGATCGGGGGTCGTACACCGGGGAGCTGTTTTTT

v_call: TRBV6-6
d_call: -
clone_size: few
j_call: TRBJ1-5
cdr3_length: 12
cdr3_aa: CASRTENQPQHF
cdr3_nt: TGTGCCAGCAGGACAGAGAATCAGCCCCAGCATTTT

v_call: TRBV20-1
d_call: -
clone_size: -
j_call: TRBJ1-1
cdr3_length: 15
cdr3_aa: CSAAATELMNTEAFF
cdr3_nt: TGCAGTGCTGCAGCTACAGAGCTCATGAACACTGAAGCTTTCTTT

v_call: TRBV20-1
d_call: TRBD1
clone_size: few
j_call: TRBJ1-5
cdr3_length: 16
cdr3_aa: CSARELQTGGNQPQHF
cdr3_nt: TGCAGTGCTAGAGAATTACAGACAGGGGGCAATCAGCCCCAGCATTTT

v_call: TRBV9
d_call: -
clone_size: -
j_call: TRBJ1-6
cdr3_length: 15
cdr3_aa: CASSGGRGANSPLHF
cdr3_nt: TGTGCCAGCAGCGGAGGGAGAGGGGCGAATTCACCCCTCCACTTT

v_call: TRBV25-1
d_call: -
clone_size: -
j_call: TRBJ2-1
cdr3_length: 15
cdr3_aa: CASSESVGRTGEQFF
cdr3_nt: TGTGCCAGCAGTGAGTCGGTGGGCCGGACCGGTGAGCAGTTCTTC